These 23 T cell receptor beta chains were sequenced from one sample in a study of blood T cell repertoires in COVID-19 (dated by TCRdb to 2020 to 2021). The library came from the immunoSEQ multiplex PCR assay. TCRdb obtained this table from immuneACCESS and retained in-frame rearrangements with V and J assigned. These tables miss some clones; where compared with another copy, unresolved V genes account for less than half of the shortfall, and the remainder is unexplained. Here the sample has 160,000 or so clones; roughly 89% occur a single time. The top ten constitute around 10% of the sample. Sequencing input: peripheral blood. The source is a woman between 65 and 79 years old with COVID-19, enrolled during active disease.

The chain has TRBV9 and TRBJ1-6; the match to TRBD1 covers 9 bases. With 3 bases clipped from V and 10 bases from J, the junction kept 8 bases outside the gene matches. This CDR3 contains 15 residues. CDR1 and CDR2 (germline): SGDLS, YYNGEE. CDR3 loop: CASSAGTGLSSPLHF. The DNA for the CDR3 is TGTGCCAGCAGCGCAGGGACAGGGCTCAGCTCACCCCTCCACTTT.

The chain combines TRBV10-1 with TRBJ1-1; D may be TRBD1 (6 bases). CDR3 length equals 14 residues. Trimming took off 10 bases at V and 0 bases at J, with 15 bases between the two ends. Looked up from germline, CDR1 is WNHNN and CDR2 is SYGVQD (reference sequence). This CDR3 reads CATSTGTLNTEAFF. Written as DNA, the CDR3 is TGCGCCACCTCAACCGGGACACTGAACACTGAAGCTTTCTTT.

This clone has only one observation. CDR3 amino acids: CASSLGGNYGYTF. The DNA of the CDR3 is TGTGCCAGCAGTCTTGGCGGGAATTATGGCTACACCTTC. The chain links TRBV27 to TRBJ1-2; D unclear. V was cut by 5 bases and J by 5 bases, with 12 bases left in between. Per germline, CDR1 MNHEY and CDR2 SMNVEV (reference sequence). The CDR3 is made up of 13 amino acids.

The chain couples TRBV30 to TRBJ1-5, with a possible D match to TRBD1 (6 bases). V gave up 1 base and J gave up 5 bases, with 12 bases separating them. Germline V lookup: CDR1 GTSNPN, CDR2 SVGIG (reference sequence). The CDR3 loop spans 14 amino acids. The CDR3 coding sequence is TGTGCCTGGAGTGAGGTTTCAGGGGATCAGCCCCAGCATTTT. Amino acid sequence: CAWSEVSGDQPQHF.

A few counts support this clone. The J gene is TRBJ1-2, the V gene TRBV5-1; 9 nucleotides match TRBD1. The CDR3 spans 15 residues. The V gene's germline CDR1 is SGHRS and CDR2 YFSETQ. J lost 2 bases, V lost 4 bases, and 6 bases had no gene match. In nucleotides, the CDR3 is TGCGCCAGCAGCAAGGGACAGGGTGTGAACTATGGCTACACCTTC. This gives the protein CASSKGQGVNYGYTF.

This chain joins TRBV19 and TRBJ1-2; 9 positions match TRBD1. There are 15 residues in the CDR3. V was clipped by 4 bases and J by 4 bases; unmatched bases: 7. CDR1 is LNHDA and CDR2 is SQIVND in the germline V gene (reference sequence). The CDR3 region has the DNA TGTGCCAGTAGTACTCGGACAGGGGAGACCTATGGCTACACCTTC. It specifies CASSTRTGETYGYTF.

The chain uses TRBV19 and TRBJ2-3; 8 nucleotides align to TRBD2. Trimming at V came to 3 bases and at J to 2 bases, leaving 7 bases not matched to a gene. The CDR3 is 16 residues long. CDR1 is LNHDA, CDR2 SQIVND, per germline (reference sequence). The CDR3 nucleotides are TGTGCCAGTAGTATTTACAGCGGGGGCCCCACAGATACGCAGTATTTT. It yields the protein CASSIYSGGPTDTQYF.

The rearrangement links TRBV28 to TRBJ1-4; weak D call: TRBD1 (5 bases). V was pared by 7 bases and J by 4 bases, with 10 bases between. There are 13 residues in the CDR3. CDR1 and CDR2 from the germline V gene are MDHEN and SYDVKM. The CDR3 DNA reads TGTGCCAGCATGGACACCGGTAATGAAAAACTGTTTTTT. The encoded protein is CASMDTGNEKLFF.

This chain links TRBV11-2 with TRBJ1-1, with 7 bases aligning to TRBD1. There are 13 residues in the CDR3. V lost 5 bases and J lost 7; bases outside the gene matches: 7. Germline values: CDR1 SGHAT, CDR2 FQNNGV. CDR3 sequence: CASSNRGRDEAFF. The CDR3 nucleotides read TGTGCCAGCAGCAACAGGGGACGGGATGAAGCTTTCTTT.

The rearrangement joins TRBV28 to TRBJ1-2; TRBD1 matches 7 bases. Germline-derived CDR1 and CDR2 are MDHEN and SYDVKM. The J segment lost 7 bases and the V segment lost 10 bases, leaving 18 bases of the junction unmatched. The CDR3 consists of 15 residues. The chain's CDR3 is CATTSGPGGGSGYTF. DNA of the CDR3: TGTGCCACCACTAGCGGGCCAGGGGGAGGGAGTGGCTACACCTTC.

This clone was observed a few times. The chain has TRBV12-3 or TRBV12-4 and TRBJ1-6; D is possibly TRBD1 (5 bases). The V end lost 8 bases, the J end lost 8 bases, and 13 bases lay between the germline ends. This CDR3 is built from 13 residues. CDR3 bases: TGTGCCAGCGGTCGGGGGGATTATTCACCCCTCCACTTT. Translating gives CASGRGDYSPLHF.

CDR3 bases: TGCAGCGTCGAGACAGGGTACGGTTTCGACAATGAGCAGTTCTTC. Its protein product is CSVETGYGFDNEQFF. This sequence joins TRBV29-1 and TRBJ2-1; 7 positions match TRBD1. CDR3 length equals 15 residues. Germline V gives CDR1 SQVTM, CDR2 ANQGSEA. V was pared by 6 bases and J by 5 bases, with 13 bases of the junction left unmatched.

This rearrangement joins TRBV2 to TRBJ1-4; TRBD1 agrees at 7 bases. The CDR3 extends over 15 amino acids. V trimming: 4 bases; J trimming: 7 bases; junction bases outside the gene matches: 9. CDR1 and CDR2 (germline): SNHLY, FYNNEI. The CDR3 DNA follows: TGTGCCAGCAGTGCGTTGACAGGGTTAGGTGAAAAACTGTTTTTT. It specifies CASSALTGLGEKLFF. The variable domain in full, with the rest retrieved from reference TRBV2 and TRBJ1-4, is EPEVTQTPSHQVTQMGQEVILRCVPISNHLYFYWYRQILGQKVEFLVSFYNNEISEKSEIFDDQFSVERPDGSNFTLKIRSTKLEDSAMYFCASSALTGLGEKLFFGSGTQLSVL.

The chain employs TRBV5-3 and TRBJ1-1, with D possibly being TRBD1 (6 bases). TRBV5-3 is placed among ORFs of uncertain function. This CDR3 is built from 16 residues. Trimming cost V 4 bases and J 2 bases, with 18 bases left between them. In DNA, the CDR3 is TGTGCCAGAAGCCCGCGACAGGCACGGTTAAACACTGAAGCTTTCTTT. Protein product: CARSPRQARLNTEAFF.

The chain carries TRBV3-1 (or the pseudogene TRBV3-2) and TRBJ2-5, with 11 bases lining up with TRBD2. The length of the CDR3 is 18 residues. The germline CDR1 and CDR2 sequences are LGHDT and YNNKEL (reference sequence). The ends lost 4 bases at V and 6 bases at J; junction bases unmatched: 16. In nucleotides, the CDR3 is TGTGCCAGCAGCCCAGGAGTTTCGCTAGCGGGGGGATGGAAGACCCAGTACTTC. Translation: CASSPGVSLAGGWKTQYF.

The chain links TRBV5-6 to TRBJ1-4, with 7 bases that match TRBD1. V lost 2 bases, J lost 7 bases, and 5 bases stayed unmatched. Germline V gene sequence: CDR1 SGHDT, CDR2 YYEEEE. The CDR3 is made up of 14 amino acids. In DNA, the CDR3 is TGTGCCAGCAGCTTCGGGACAGTCCGTGAAAAACTGTTTTTT. Its protein is CASSFGTVREKLFF.

The chain joins TRBV18 to TRBJ2-2, with D perhaps matching TRBD1 (6 bases). The V end lost 2 bases, the J end lost 2 bases, and 6 bases lay between the germline ends. Germline V gene data show CDR1 as KGHSH and CDR2 as LQKENI. This CDR3 contains 14 residues. In DNA form, the CDR3 reads TGTGCCAGCTCACCAGGGACAAACACCGGGGAGCTGTTTTTT. Its protein product is CASSPGTNTGELFF.

The V call is TRBV7-3, the J call TRBJ1-1; D unclear. V was shortened by 3 bases and J by 1 base, with 12 bases between the two germline ends. The germline gives CDR1 SGHTA, CDR2 FQGTGA. The CDR3 has 15 amino acids. CDR3 sequence (DNA): TGTGCCAGCAGCTTGAACGTAGTCCCGAACACTGAAGCTTTCTTT. Its translation: CASSLNVVPNTEAFF.

The chain employs TRBV28 and TRBJ2-7; the match to TRBD1 covers 8 bases. Trimming cost V 6 bases and J 3 bases; bases outside gene matches: 10. The CDR3 covers 15 residues. CDR1 is MDHEN and CDR2 is SYDVKM in the germline V gene. CDR3 region: CASRTRRQGFYEQYF. CDR3 bases: TGTGCCAGCAGGACCCGGCGACAGGGGTTCTACGAGCAGTACTTC.

The rearrangement joins TRBV4-2 to TRBJ2-3; a possible D gene is TRBD2 (6 bases). Germline V CDR1 and CDR2: LGHNA, YNFKEQ. V gave up 2 bases and J gave up 3 bases, with 15 bases separating them. CDR3 length: 16 residues. The CDR3 bases are TGTGCCAGCAGCCAAAAGGGGACTGCCACTACAGATACGCAGTATTTT. Amino acid sequence: CASSQKGTATTDTQYF.

This clone came up once. The rearrangement joins TRBV6-5 to TRBJ1-2, with D possibly TRBD1 on 5 matching bases. V was clipped by 7 bases and J by 6 bases, with 12 bases between them. CDR1 and CDR2 from the germline V gene are MNHEY and SVGAGI. This CDR3 comprises 12 residues. CDR3 DNA sequence: TGTGCCAGCACCGAGACAGTGGATGGCTACACCTTC. As protein: CASTETVDGYTF.

This clone occurred a few times. J is TRBJ1-5 and V is TRBV4-2, with D hard to call. The V gene's germline CDR1 is LGHNA and CDR2 YNFKEQ. The CDR3 has 17 residues. V was cut by 4 bases and J by 3 bases, with 19 bases left in between. CDR3 amino acids: CASSPILIPGYNQPQHF. The CDR3 region has the DNA TGTGCCAGCAGCCCGATCCTAATTCCAGGTTACAATCAGCCCCAGCATTTT.

This clone was found a few times. The chain joins TRBV28 to TRBJ1-2, with 7 nucleotides matching TRBD1. Germline-derived CDR1 and CDR2 are MDHEN and SYDVKM. This CDR3 is 16 amino acids long. V trimming: 2 bases; J trimming: 8 bases; junction bases outside the gene matches: 14. The CDR3 protein is CASSLVYRGLVYGYTF. In DNA, the CDR3 is TGTGCCAGCAGTTTAGTCTACAGGGGTTTAGTCTACGGCTACACCTTC.